What follows are 26 T cell receptor beta chains derived from one specimen sequenced in a study of cytomegalovirus exposure and HLA in healthy donors. Data came from immunoSEQ multiplex PCR; TCRdb stores just in-frame clones and leaves some out. The sample carries 95,000 to 120,000 clones, under 97% recorded once. The material sequenced was PBMCs. The receptors originated from a woman aged 18-29 years in good health and CMV-seronegative.

The V and J genes are TRBV18 and TRBJ1-3; no firm D call. There are 14 residues in the CDR3. V was clipped by 0 bases and J by 3 bases, with 6 bases between them. Germline V gene data show CDR1 as KGHSH and CDR2 as LQKENI. CDR3 DNA: TGTGCCAGCTCACCACCGACTGTTGGAAACACCATATATTTT. This codes for CASSPPTVGNTIYF.

The chain carries TRBV5-1 and TRBJ1-5; no definite D call. CDR3 length: 16 amino acids. Trimming stripped 0 bases from V and 0 bases from J, with 10 bases between. Germline lookup yields CDR1 SGHRS and CDR2 YFSETQ. The CDR3 loop is CASSLGTKDSNQPQHF. CDR3 nucleotide sequence: TGCGCCAGCAGCTTGGGGACTAAAGATAGCAATCAGCCCCAGCATTTT.

The chain links TRBV19 to TRBJ1-6, with D possibly being TRBD1 (5 bases). The CDR3 sequence is 14 residues long. Germline V lookup: CDR1 LNHDA, CDR2 SQIVND (reference sequence). The V and J ends lost 5 bases and 7 bases respectively, with 12 bases between them. CDR3: CASSPRGGNSPLHF. The CDR3 nucleotides read TGTGCCAGTAGTCCCCGGGGGGGGAATTCACCCCTCCACTTT.

The chain has TRBV19 and TRBJ2-2; TRBD2 agrees at 13 bases. J gave up 4 bases and V 3 bases, and 8 bases lay outside the gene matches. The CDR3 is 18 residues long. CDR1 and CDR2 (germline): LNHDA, SQIVND (reference sequence). The CDR3 DNA follows: TGTGCCAGTAGTATTGGACTAGCGGGGGTTCGGGTCACCGGGGAGCTGTTTTTT. It translates to CASSIGLAGVRVTGELFF.

The CDR3 nucleotides read TGTGCCAGCAGTTCGCAGGGGGGAAACACTGAAGCTTTCTTT. Amino acid sequence: CASSSQGGNTEAFF. The chain is built from TRBV28 and TRBJ1-1, with TRBD1 matching over 7 bases. The CDR3 is 14 residues long. CDR1 is MDHEN and CDR2 is SYDVKM in the germline V gene. Germline trimming cut 4 bases from V and 2 bases from J; bases unmatched to any gene: 4.

The chain employs TRBV15 and TRBJ1-1; D is perhaps TRBD1 (5 bases). Germline-derived CDR1 and CDR2 are LNHNV and YYDKDF (reference sequence). The CDR3 sequence is 13 residues long. With 2 bases removed from V and 2 bases from J, the gap between germline ends came to 6 bases. CDR3: CATSRRGNTEAFF. The CDR3 DNA reads TGTGCCACCAGCAGAAGGGGAAACACTGAAGCTTTCTTT.

The gene calls are TRBV6-5 and TRBJ2-3; no definite D call. CDR3 size: 13 residues. Germline V CDR1 and CDR2: MNHEY, SVGAGI. Trimming removed 4 bases at V and 4 bases at J, with 9 bases between. CDR3 nucleotides: TGTGCCAGCAGTTTGTTAGTCTCAGATACGCAGTATTTT. Translating it yields CASSLLVSDTQYF.

The genes are TRBV10-3 and TRBJ2-7; 8 bases agree with TRBD2. V gave up 10 bases and J gave up 0 bases; unmatched junction bases: 8. Germline V lookup: CDR1 ENHRY, CDR2 SYGVKD. The CDR3 has 14 residues. CDR3 nucleotide sequence: TGTGCCACCTCCCGGGGGGGGGACTCCTACGAGCAGTACTTC. It codes for CATSRGGDSYEQYF.

The chain has TRBV7-2 and TRBJ2-2; D perhaps matches TRBD2 (6 bases). V lost 2 bases to trimming and J lost 1 base, with 8 bases between them. The CDR3 has 15 amino acids. CDR1 is SGHTA and CDR2 is FQGNSA in the germline V gene. The DNA for the CDR3 is TGTGCCAGCAGCTTAAGGCGGGGGAACACCGGGGAGCTGTTTTTT. It codes for CASSLRRGNTGELFF. Based on the CDR3 plus reference TRBV7-2 and TRBJ2-2, the full variable domain is GAGVSQSPSNKVTEKGKDVELRCDPISGHTALYWYRQSLGQGLEFLIYFQGNSAPDKSGLPSDRFSAERTGGSVSTLTIQRTQQEDSAVYLCASSLRRGNTGELFFGEGSRLTVL.

The genes are TRBV5-1 and TRBJ2-1; 12 positions agree with TRBD2. The CDR3 extends over 15 amino acids. Germline CDR1 SGHRS, CDR2 YFSETQ. After removal of 4 bases from V and 7 bases from J, the junction contained 6 bases not matched to a gene. The CDR3 spells CASSPSGGAGNEQFF. The CDR3 DNA follows: TGCGCCAGCAGCCCTAGCGGGGGGGCCGGAAATGAGCAGTTCTTC.

The gene calls are TRBV28 and TRBJ1-6; TRBD1 is a possible D gene (6 bases). Trimming cost V 2 bases and J 7 bases, with 15 bases left between them. This CDR3 region has 16 residues. Germline-derived CDR1 and CDR2 are MDHEN and SYDVKM. DNA of the CDR3: TGTGCCAGCAGTTTAAGGGGGGGACTGCCCAATTCACCCCTCCACTTT. Residues: CASSLRGGLPNSPLHF.

V usage is TRBV27 and J usage is TRBJ2-1; 8 bases align to TRBD1. The CDR3 spans 16 residues. Trimming removed 3 bases from V and 1 base from J; junction bases left unmatched: 5. The germline gives CDR1 MNHEY, CDR2 SMNVEV (reference sequence). CDR3 nucleotides: TGTGCCAGCAGTTTCCGGACAGGGTGGTCCTACAATGAGCAGTTCTTC. Translation gives CASSFRTGWSYNEQFF.

The gene calls are TRBV18 and TRBJ1-4, with 9 bases lining up with TRBD1. There are 16 residues in the CDR3. CDR1 is KGHSH and CDR2 is LQKENI in the germline V gene. V was clipped by 2 bases and J by 5 bases; unmatched bases: 6. The DNA for the CDR3 is TGTGCCAGCTCACCAATAGACAGGGGGGTGAATGAAAAACTGTTTTTT. As protein: CASSPIDRGVNEKLFF.

The rearrangement uses TRBV29-1 and TRBJ1-5; D gene uncertain. This CDR3 region has 12 residues. Trimming removed 3 bases at V and 7 bases at J, with 10 bases between. Germline V gene lookup returns CDR1 SQVTM and CDR2 ANQGSEA. CDR3: CSVEYGSQPQHF. Written as DNA, the CDR3 is TGCAGCGTTGAGTACGGGTCCCAGCCCCAGCATTTT.

In DNA form, the CDR3 reads TGCGCCAGCAGCTTGGCCCCAGGGGGCGGTTATTCACCCCTCCACTTT. Its translation: CASSLAPGGGYSPLHF. This rearrangement joins TRBV5-1 to TRBJ1-6; 8 nucleotides agree with TRBD1. Germline loops: CDR1 SGHRS, CDR2 YFSETQ. The V segment lost 0 bases and the J segment 8 bases; nucleotides outside the gene matches: 7. This CDR3 is built from 16 residues.

The gene calls are TRBV4-1 and TRBJ1-1, with D possibly being TRBD1 (6 bases). This CDR3 has 13 amino acids. Between the trimmed V and J ends, which lost 1 base and 7 bases, there was a span of 10 bases. Germline loops: CDR1 MGHRA, CDR2 YSYEKL. The CDR3 nucleotides are TGCGCCAGCAGCCAAGGGGGACAACTTGAAGCTTTCTTT. Translation gives CASSQGGQLEAFF.

The chain joins TRBV4-1 to TRBJ2-5, with 13 bases identical to TRBD2. The CDR3 contains 21 residues. Per the germline V gene, CDR1 is MGHRA and CDR2 is YSYEKL. V gave up 0 bases and J gave up 3 bases; unmatched junction bases: 16. CDR3 in amino acids: CASSQEGSGTSGGAPEETQYF. DNA for the CDR3: TGCGCCAGCAGCCAAGAAGGCTCGGGCACTAGCGGGGGGGCCCCTGAAGAGACCCAGTACTTC.

The V call is TRBV4-2, the J call TRBJ2-5; D might be TRBD2 (6 bases). This CDR3 spans 18 amino acids. CDR1 LGHNA and CDR2 YNFKEQ come from the germline V gene. Trimming pared 0 bases from V and 1 base from J, leaving 18 bases between. The CDR3: CASSQDPLAPASQETQYF. The CDR3 bases are TGTGCCAGCAGCCAAGATCCCCTAGCGCCGGCCTCCCAAGAGACCCAGTACTTC.

The V and J genes are TRBV29-1 and TRBJ2-1; no clear D gene. CDR1 and CDR2 from the germline V gene are SQVTM and ANQGSEA. This CDR3 region has 14 residues. V was clipped by 4 bases and J by 8 bases, with 18 bases between them. The CDR3 region is CSVASEIGLDEQFF. For the CDR3, the DNA is TGCAGCGTTGCCTCGGAGATTGGCCTGGATGAGCAGTTCTTC.

The chain links TRBV5-4 to TRBJ2-5; D uncertain. CDR1 SGHNT and CDR2 YYREEE come from the germline V gene (reference sequence). The length of the CDR3 is 13 residues. V lost 4 bases and J 5 bases, leaving 12 bases between the germline ends. The CDR3 spells CASSPPTGETQYF. DNA for the CDR3: TGTGCCAGCAGCCCACCAACCGGGGAGACCCAGTACTTC.

This sequence joins TRBV7-2 and TRBJ1-2, with D perhaps TRBD1 (6 bases). CDR1 is SGHTA, CDR2 FQGNSA, per germline. CDR3 length: 14 amino acids. V was clipped by 2 bases and J by 5 bases, with 12 bases between them. CDR3 amino acids: CASSLSTGSYGYTF. The CDR3 nucleotides read TGTGCCAGCAGCTTAAGTACAGGGAGTTATGGCTACACCTTC.

This clone was detected a few times. J is TRBJ2-5 and V is TRBV6-6, with no clear D. The V gene's germline CDR1 is MNHNY and CDR2 SVGAGI (reference sequence). This CDR3 is built from 13 residues. Trimming pared 2 bases from V and 2 bases from J, leaving 6 bases between. CDR3 sequence (DNA): TGTGCCAGCAGTTACGACATACAAGAGACCCAGTACTTC. Translation gives CASSYDIQETQYF.

This chain joins TRBV27 and TRBJ1-1; possibly TRBD1 for D (5 bases). V lost 8 bases and J lost 8, with 18 bases in between. CDR1 is MNHEY and CDR2 is SMNVEV in the germline V gene (reference sequence). There are 13 residues in the CDR3. Here the CDR3 reads CASRTGGLREAFF. CDR3 bases: TGTGCCAGCCGTACCGGGGGACTTAGGGAAGCTTTCTTT.

V usage is TRBV2 and J usage is TRBJ2-5, with a weak D call TRBD2 (5 bases). CDR1 is SNHLY and CDR2 is FYNNEI in the germline V gene. There are 13 residues in the CDR3. Trimming stripped 4 bases from V and 7 bases from J, with 13 bases between. CDR3 coding DNA: TGTGCCAGCAGTGGGGAAGGGAGAGGGACCCAGTACTTC. Translation: CASSGEGRGTQYF.

This CDR3 reads CASSLGPVGGQQYF. The CDR3 DNA is TGTGCCAGCAGCTTAGGACCTGTTGGGGGCCAGCAGTACTTC. V gene TRBV7-2 combines with J gene TRBJ2-7; possible D gene TRBD1, 6 bases. CDR1 and CDR2 (germline): SGHTA, FQGNSA. The CDR3 has 14 residues. V was shortened by 1 base and J by 8 bases, with 15 bases between the two germline ends.

This chain connects TRBV7-9 to TRBJ1-5; 8 nucleotides align to TRBD1. With V trimmed by 0 bases and J by 7 bases, 5 bases remained unmatched. This CDR3 spans 15 amino acids. CDR1 is SEHNR, CDR2 FQNEAQ, per germline (reference sequence). CDR3 DNA sequence: TGTGCCAGCAGCTTAGCCGCAGGGGGCTTGCAGCCCCAGCATTTT. Its protein product is CASSLAAGGLQPQHF. Using reference TRBV7-9 and TRBJ1-5 for the parts outside the CDR3, the full variable domain is DTGVSQNPRHKITKRGQNVTFRCDPISEHNRLYWYRQTLGQGPEFLTYFQNEAQLEKSRLLSDRFSAERPKGSFSTLEIQRTEQGDSAMYLCASSLAAGGLQPQHFGDGTRLSIL.